This T cell receptor beta chain is drawn from a study of cytomegalovirus exposure and HLA in healthy donors. About the research overall: It was reported in a later analysis that the same platform had been used for the approximately 110 validation repertoires as for the 666 first-cohort repertoires.

Findings of the study overall: Listed as cytomegalovirus-associated were 164 TCR beta chains.

Assay used: immunoSEQ multiplex PCR; TCRdb lists only in-frame clones, some missing. The repertoire holds approximately 120,000 clones, with around 86% as singletons. The study drew the donors from its approximately 120-subject validation cohort, separate from the approximately 670-subject first cohort. For this clone: Its antigen is not known.

V was clipped by 6 bases and J by 9 bases, with 9 bases between them. Germline V CDR1 and CDR2: LNHDA, SQIVND (reference sequence). This CDR3 spans 11 amino acids. This sequence joins TRBV19 and TRBJ2-1; D is unresolved. The TCR comes from a woman aged 18-35 years in good health and CMV-seronegative. Sequencing was done on a sample of PBMCs. This CDR3 is CASRFTGEQFF. The CDR3 region has the DNA TGTGCCAGTAGGTTTACGGGTGAGCAGTTCTTC.